This T cell receptor beta chain was captured in a study of cytomegalovirus exposure and HLA in healthy donors. Primers included in the PCR were 60 Vbeta and 13 Jbeta primers. The table came from immunoSEQ multiplex PCR; TCRdb's copy has only in-frame clones and leaves some out. The sample table sets out roughly 120,000 clones. The V segment lost 6 bases and the J segment 9 bases; nucleotides outside the gene matches: 9. The CDR3 is made up of 15 amino acids. CDR1 and CDR2 (germline): LGHNT, FRNRAP. Study conclusions and caveats: HLA alleles were associated with fewer than 20,000 TCR beta sequences in a later analysis at 0.05 false discovery rate.

Concerning this clone itself: The antigen remains unidentified.

The gene calls are TRBV12-5 and TRBJ2-1; TRBD1 matches at 12 bases. This receptor was identified in a man between 18 and 35 years old in good health and CMV-seronegative. Sequencing used PBMCs. In nucleotides, the CDR3 is TGTGCTAGTGGGGAGGGACAGGGGGCATGGACTGAGCAGTTCTTC. Its protein is CASGEGQGAWTEQFF. The full variable domain, with the rest looked up from reference TRBV12-5 and TRBJ2-1, is DARVTQTPRHKVTEMGQEVTMRCQPILGHNTVFWYRQTMMQGLELLAYFRNRAPLDDSGMPKDRFSAEMPDATLATLKIQPSEPRDSAVYFCASGEGQGAWTEQFFGPGTRLTVL.